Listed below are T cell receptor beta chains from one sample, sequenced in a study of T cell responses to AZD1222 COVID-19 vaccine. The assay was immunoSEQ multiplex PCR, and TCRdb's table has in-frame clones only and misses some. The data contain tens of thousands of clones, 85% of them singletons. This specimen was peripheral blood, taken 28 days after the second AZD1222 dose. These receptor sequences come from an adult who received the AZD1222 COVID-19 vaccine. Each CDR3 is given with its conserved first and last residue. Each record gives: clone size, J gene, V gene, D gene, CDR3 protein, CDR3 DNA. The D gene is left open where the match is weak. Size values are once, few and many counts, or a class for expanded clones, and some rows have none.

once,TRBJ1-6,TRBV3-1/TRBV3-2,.,CASSQEVSYNSPLHF,TGTGCCAGCAGCCAAGAAGTCAGCTATAATTCACCCCTCCACTTT
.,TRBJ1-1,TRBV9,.,CASTRRGNWRGGDTEAFF,TGTGCCAGCACCCGTAGGGGGAATTGGCGGGGTGGAGACACTGAAGCTTTCTTT
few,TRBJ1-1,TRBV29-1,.,CSVAGRRLNTEAFF,TGCAGCGTAGCGGGACGGAGGTTGAACACTGAAGCTTTCTTT
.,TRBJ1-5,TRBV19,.,CASSLGGRRDQPQHF,TGTGCCAGTAGTTTGGGTGGGCGGAGGGATCAGCCCCAGCATTTT
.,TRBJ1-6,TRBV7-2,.,CASSLSQGGNSPLHF,TGTGCCAGCAGCTTATCGCAGGGCGGGAATTCACCCCTCCACTTT
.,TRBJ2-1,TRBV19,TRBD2,CASSPIAGVAYNEQFF,TGTGCCAGTAGTCCAATAGCGGGAGTCGCCTACAATGAGCAGTTCTTC
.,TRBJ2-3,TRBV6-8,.,CASSYARLGRAPPDTQYF,TGTGCCAGCAGTTACGCAAGATTGGGGAGAGCCCCACCAGATACGCAGTATTTT
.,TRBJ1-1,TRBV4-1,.,CASSLQALNTEAFF,TGCGCCAGCAGCTTACAGGCTCTGAACACTGAAGCTTTCTTT
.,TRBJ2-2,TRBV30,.,CAWMGEAGELFF,TGTGCCTGGATGGGGGAGGCCGGGGAGCTGTTTTTT
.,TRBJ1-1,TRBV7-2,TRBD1,CASSLDVGGPLNTEAFF,TGTGCCAGCAGCTTAGATGTAGGGGGCCCCTTGAACACTGAAGCTTTCTTT
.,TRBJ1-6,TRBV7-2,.,CASSVQGSYNSPLHF,TGTGCCAGCAGCGTTCAGGGATCCTATAATTCACCCCTCCACTTT
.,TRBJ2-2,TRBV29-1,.,CSASVGGTGELFF,TGCAGCGCCTCCGTCGGGGGCACCGGGGAGCTGTTTTTT
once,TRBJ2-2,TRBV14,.,CANPRRAGELFF,TGTGCCAACCCCAGGAGGGCCGGGGAGCTGTTTTTT
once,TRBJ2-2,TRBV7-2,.,CASSLSTGELFF,TGTGCCAGCAGCTTATCGACCGGGGAGCTGTTTTTT
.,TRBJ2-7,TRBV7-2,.,CASSFTNNPPEQYF,TGTGCCAGCAGCTTCACCAATAACCCGCCCGAGCAGTACTTC
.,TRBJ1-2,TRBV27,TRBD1,CASGRDRADGGYTF,TGTGCCAGCGGCCGGGACAGAGCGGATGGTGGCTACACCTTC
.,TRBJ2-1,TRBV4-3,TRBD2,CASSLSPPGGSYNEQFF,TGCGCCAGCAGCCTTAGCCCCCCGGGAGGCTCCTACAATGAGCAGTTCTTC
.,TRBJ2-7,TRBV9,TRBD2,CASSPAGTSNYEQYF,TGTGCCAGCAGCCCCGCGGGGACTAGTAATTACGAGCAGTACTTC
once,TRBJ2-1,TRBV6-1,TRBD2,CASSYSGRAGNEQFF,TGTGCCAGCAGCTACAGCGGGAGGGCCGGCAATGAGCAGTTCTTC
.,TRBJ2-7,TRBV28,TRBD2,CASGGLAAYEQYF,TGTGCCAGCGGTGGACTAGCGGCCTACGAGCAGTACTTC
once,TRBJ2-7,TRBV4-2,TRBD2,CASSRDFSGASYEQYF,TGTGCCAGCAGCCGCGATTTTAGCGGGGCCTCCTACGAGCAGTACTTC
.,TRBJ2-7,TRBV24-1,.,CATSDAGSSYEQYF,TGTGCCACCAGTGACGCCGGGAGCTCCTACGAGCAGTACTTC
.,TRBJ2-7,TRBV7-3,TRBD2,CASSLFGGDRYEQYF,TGTGCCAGCAGCTTATTTGGGGGGGACCGCTACGAGCAGTACTTC
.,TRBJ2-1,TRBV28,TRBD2,CASSRLAGTYNEQFF,TGTGCCAGCAGCCGGCTAGCGGGGACCTACAATGAGCAGTTCTTC
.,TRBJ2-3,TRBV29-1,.,CSVGTGKRPDTQYF,TGCAGCGTCGGTACAGGGAAAAGGCCAGATACGCAGTATTTT
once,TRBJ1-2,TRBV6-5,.,CASSYEGGVGYTF,TGTGCCAGCAGTTACGAGGGGGGAGTTGGCTACACCTTC
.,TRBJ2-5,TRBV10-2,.,CASSGPPGRPQETQYF,TGCGCCAGCAGTGGCCCACCTGGACGGCCACAAGAGACCCAGTACTTC
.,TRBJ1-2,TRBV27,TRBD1,CASSPGTGRDANYGYTF,TGTGCCAGCAGCCCAGGGACAGGCCGAGACGCTAACTATGGCTACACCTTC
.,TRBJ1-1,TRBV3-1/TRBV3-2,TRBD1,CASSRNRGTEAFF,TGTGCCAGCAGCCGCAACAGGGGGACTGAAGCTTTCTTT
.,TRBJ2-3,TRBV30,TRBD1,CAWATGAYRTDTQYF,TGTGCCTGGGCGACAGGGGCATACCGCACAGATACGCAGTATTTT
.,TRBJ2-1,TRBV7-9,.,CASSSILDEQFF,TGTGCCAGCAGCTCTATTCTGGATGAGCAGTTCTTC
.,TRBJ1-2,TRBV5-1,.,CASSPSGNGYTF,TGCGCCAGCAGCCCCTCGGGGAATGGCTACACCTTC
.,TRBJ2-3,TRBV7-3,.,CASSFRGGTDTQYF,TGTGCCAGCAGTTTTAGGGGGGGTACAGATACGCAGTATTTT
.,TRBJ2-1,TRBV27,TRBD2,CASTHLGTSGRVNEQFF,TGTGCCAGCACCCACCTCGGGACTAGCGGGAGAGTCAATGAGCAGTTCTTC
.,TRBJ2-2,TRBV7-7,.,CASSSGGPNTGELFF,TGTGCTAGCAGCTCAGGGGGGCCTAACACCGGGGAGCTGTTTTTT
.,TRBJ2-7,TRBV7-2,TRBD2,CASSRTGTSGSYEQYF,TGTGCCAGCAGTCGAACCGGGACTAGCGGGAGCTACGAGCAGTACTTC
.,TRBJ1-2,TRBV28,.,CASILGAGNYGYTF,TGTGCCAGCATCCTAGGGGCAGGGAACTATGGCTACACCTTC
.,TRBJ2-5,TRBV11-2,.,CASSLLRVQETQYF,TGTGCCAGCAGCTTACTGCGGGTCCAAGAGACCCAGTACTTC
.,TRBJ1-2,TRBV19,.,CASSARDDSPNYGYTF,TGTGCCAGTAGTGCACGGGACGACTCACCGAACTATGGCTACACCTTC
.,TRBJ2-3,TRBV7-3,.,CASSLNPPGYTDTQYF,TGTGCCAGCAGCTTAAACCCGCCGGGCTACACAGATACGCAGTATTTT
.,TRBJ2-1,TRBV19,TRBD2,CASRTIASGRSYNEQFF,TGTGCCAGTAGAACAATCGCTAGCGGGAGGAGCTACAATGAGCAGTTCTTC
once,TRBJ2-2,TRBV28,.,CASSLFLVGVGEASTGELFF,TGTGCCAGCAGTTTATTTTTGGTTGGGGTCGGGGAGGCGAGCACCGGGGAGCTGTTTTTT
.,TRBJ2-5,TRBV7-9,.,CASSFSSGPEETQYF,TGTGCCAGCAGCTTTAGTAGCGGACCGGAAGAGACCCAGTACTTC
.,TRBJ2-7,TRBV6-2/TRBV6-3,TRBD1,CASSYTRTGEQYF,TGTGCCAGCAGTTACACGAGGACAGGCGAGCAGTACTTC
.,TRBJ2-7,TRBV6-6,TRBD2,CASSFSVAGASGQYF,TGTGCCAGCAGTTTCTCGGTAGCGGGGGCCTCCGGCCAGTACTTC
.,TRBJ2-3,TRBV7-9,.,CASSSAGTSDTQYF,TGTGCCAGCAGCTCCGCCGGGACCTCAGATACGCAGTATTTT
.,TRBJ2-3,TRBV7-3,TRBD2,CASSSTSGLEADTQYF,TGTGCCAGCAGCTCCACTAGCGGGCTAGAAGCAGATACGCAGTATTTT
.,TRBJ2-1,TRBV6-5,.,CASSYGGSSYNEQFF,TGTGCCAGCAGTTACGGGGGAAGCTCCTACAATGAGCAGTTCTTC
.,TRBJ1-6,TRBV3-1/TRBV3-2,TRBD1,CASSPLWTGIGSPLHF,TGTGCCAGCAGCCCCTTATGGACAGGGATTGGATCACCCCTCCACTTT
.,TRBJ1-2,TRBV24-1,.,CATSDGRLKYPGYTF,TGTGCCACCAGTGATGGGAGGTTAAAATATCCTGGCTACACCTTC
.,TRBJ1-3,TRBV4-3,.,CASSQDRGGGNTIYF,TGCGCCAGCAGCCAAGATAGGGGTGGTGGAAACACCATATATTTT
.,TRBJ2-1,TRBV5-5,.,CASSDLYNEQFF,TGTGCCAGCAGCGATCTCTACAATGAGCAGTTCTTC